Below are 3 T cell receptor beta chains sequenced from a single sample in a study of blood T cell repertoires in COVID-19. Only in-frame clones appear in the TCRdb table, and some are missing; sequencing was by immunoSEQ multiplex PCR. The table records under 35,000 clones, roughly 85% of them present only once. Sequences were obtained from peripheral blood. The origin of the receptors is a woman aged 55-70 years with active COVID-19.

For the CDR3, the DNA is TGTGCCAGCAGTTTACTTACCCAGGGTGGTAATGAGCAGTTCTTC. Translation gives CASSLLTQGGNEQFF. The rearrangement uses TRBV6-2 or TRBV6-3 and TRBJ2-1; perhaps TRBD1 as D (5 bases). Per germline, CDR1 MNHEY and CDR2 SVGEGT. V was shortened by 4 bases and J by 7 bases, with 17 bases between the two germline ends. The CDR3 runs 15 residues.

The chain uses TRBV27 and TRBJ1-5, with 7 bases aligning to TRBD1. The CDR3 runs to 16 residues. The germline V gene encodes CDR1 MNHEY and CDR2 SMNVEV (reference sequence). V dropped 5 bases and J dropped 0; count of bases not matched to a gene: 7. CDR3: CASSSTGAHSNQPQHF. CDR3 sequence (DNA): TGTGCCAGCAGTAGTACAGGGGCGCATAGCAATCAGCCCCAGCATTTT.

The CDR3 protein is CATQERGDRNTIYF. The CDR3 bases are TGTGCCACTCAAGAGCGGGGGGACAGAAACACCATATATTTT. The chain recombines TRBV6-5 with TRBJ1-3; possible D gene TRBD1, 6 bases. The CDR3 length is 14 residues. V gave up 10 bases and J gave up 5 bases, with 18 bases separating them. Germline CDR1 reads MNHEY; CDR2 reads SVGAGI.